These 12 T cell receptor beta chains came from one sample sequenced in a study of shared clonotypes between healthy human individuals. The method was immunoSEQ multiplex PCR; TCRdb's version includes in-frame clones alone and lacks a portion of them. This sample yields a few million clones, of which more than 85% are seen a single time; about 0.39% belongs to the top ten. The source material was naive CD4+ T cells from PBMCs. Subset denoted: CD45RA+ positively selected. These receptors originate from a young man in good health. Some clones in this sample may be carry-over from other donors' samples.

V usage is TRBV5-5 and J usage is TRBJ2-3, with no clear D. Trimming took 2 bases from V and 6 from J, leaving 10 bases between them. Germline values: CDR1 SGHKS, CDR2 YYEKEE (reference sequence). This CDR3 comprises 13 residues. CDR3 in DNA: TGTGCCAGCAGCTTTCCAGAAGTTGATACGCAGTATTTT. Encoded protein: CASSFPEVDTQYF.

The chain recombines TRBV7-3 with TRBJ2-1, with TRBD2 matching 8 bases. The CDR3 consists of 15 residues. V lost 2 bases to trimming and J lost 2 bases; unmatched junction nucleotides: 2. From germline, CDR1 is SGHTA and CDR2 FQGTGA. CDR3 coding DNA: TGTGCCAGCAGCTTACTTAGCGGGGCCTACAATGAGCAGTTCTTC. Amino acids: CASSLLSGAYNEQFF.

V usage is TRBV5-6 and J usage is TRBJ2-2; D uncertain. The germline gives CDR1 SGHDT, CDR2 YYEEEE. The CDR3 has 13 amino acids. V shed 4 bases and J shed 7 bases, with 11 bases lying between them. The CDR3 region has the DNA TGTGCCAGCAGCCCTCAAGGAGTCGGGGAGCTGTTTTTT. Translating gives CASSPQGVGELFF. The entire variable domain, with the rest obtained from reference TRBV5-6 and TRBJ2-2, is as follows: DAGVTQSPTHLIKTRGQQVTLRCSPKSGHDTVSWYQQALGQGPQFIFQYYEEEERQRGNFPDRFSGHQFPNYSSELNVNALLLGDSALYLCASSPQGVGELFFGEGSRLTVL.

The gene calls are TRBV7-8 and TRBJ2-3, with 12 bases identical to TRBD1. This CDR3 spans 16 amino acids. V dropped 5 bases and J dropped 4; count of bases not matched to a gene: 7. CDR1 SGHVS and CDR2 FQNEAQ come from the germline V gene. The CDR3 sequence is CASSPRDRGLADTQYF. CDR3 coding DNA: TGTGCCAGCAGCCCCCGGGACAGGGGGCTAGCAGATACGCAGTATTTT.

This clone was recorded only once. The V call is TRBV5-1, the J call TRBJ1-1, with D possibly being TRBD1 (5 bases). Per the germline V gene, CDR1 is SGHRS and CDR2 is YFSETQ. The CDR3 runs to 13 residues. The V end lost 10 bases, the J end lost 5 bases, and 18 bases lay between the germline ends. CDR3 sequence: CAAVGEGGTEAFF. The CDR3 DNA reads TGCGCCGCTGTGGGGGAGGGAGGGACTGAAGCTTTCTTT.

The chain employs TRBV30 and TRBJ2-7, with D possibly being TRBD1 (6 bases). Looked up from germline, CDR1 is GTSNPN and CDR2 is SVGIG (reference sequence). The CDR3 is 13 residues long. The germline V and J ends were trimmed by 5 bases and 3 bases, with 14 bases remaining between them. CDR3 region: CAWARGIIYEQYF. For the CDR3, the DNA is TGTGCCTGGGCGAGGGGGATAATCTACGAGCAGTACTTC. Full variable domain (missing parts from reference TRBV30 and TRBJ2-7): SQTIHQWPATLVQPVGSPLSLECTVEGTSNPNLYWYRQAAGRGLQLLFYSVGIGQISSEVPQNLSASRPQDRQFILSSKKLLLSDSGFYLCAWARGIIYEQYFGPGTRLTVT.

The rearrangement uses TRBV11-2 and TRBJ2-1; the D call may be TRBD1 or TRBD2 (5 bases each). The CDR3 runs to 15 residues. Trimming removed 3 bases at V and 8 bases at J, with 17 bases between. From germline, CDR1 is SGHAT and CDR2 FQNNGV. CDR3 DNA sequence: TGTGCCAGCAGCTTGACCCTACAGGTCGGGGATGAGCAGTTCTTC. It yields the protein CASSLTLQVGDEQFF.

The V call is TRBV5-1, the J call TRBJ1-1, with 10 bases that match TRBD1. From germline, CDR1 is SGHRS and CDR2 YFSETQ. Germline trimming cut 3 bases from V and 8 bases from J; bases unmatched to any gene: 10. The CDR3 is made up of 15 amino acids. The DNA for the CDR3 is TGCGCCAGCAGCTCCGGACAGGGGGGCTTTTCCGAAGCTTTCTTT. Amino acid sequence: CASSSGQGGFSEAFF. The whole variable domain, remainder taken from reference TRBV5-1 and TRBJ1-1, is KAGVTQTPRYLIKTRGQQVTLSCSPISGHRSVSWYQQTPGQGLQFLFEYFSETQRNKGNFPGRFSGRQFSNSRSEMNVSTLELGDSALYLCASSSGQGGFSEAFFGQGTRLTVV.

A remark on this clone: The sample has other DNA sequences that encode this CDR3 too. This chain uses TRBV30 with TRBJ2-1; D is unresolved. Between the trimmed V and J ends, which lost 2 bases and 8 bases, there was a span of 10 bases. From germline, CDR1 is GTSNPN and CDR2 SVGIG (reference sequence). This CDR3 comprises 12 residues. For the CDR3, the DNA is TGTGCCTGGAGTCCCTTGGGTGATGAGCAGTTCTTC. Its translation is CAWSPLGDEQFF.

About this clone itself: The same CDR3 can be traced to other DNA sequences in this sample. V gene TRBV6-1 combines with J gene TRBJ1-5; D gene uncertain. From germline, CDR1 is MNHNS and CDR2 SASEGT. The ends were cut back, 3 bases at V and 1 base at J, with 4 bases in the middle. There are 13 residues in the CDR3. CDR3 nucleotides: TGTGCCAGCAGTGAGGCAAGCAATCAGCCCCAGCATTTT. Translating gives CASSEASNQPQHF.

The chain uses TRBV7-8 and TRBJ2-5; 8 nucleotides match TRBD1. The V gene's germline CDR1 is SGHVS and CDR2 FQNEAQ. With V trimmed by 7 bases and J by 5 bases, 12 bases remained unmatched. This CDR3 region has 15 residues. The CDR3: CASISGGAIRETQYF. The CDR3 nucleotides are TGTGCCAGCATCTCAGGGGGCGCGATAAGGGAGACCCAGTACTTC.

This sequence joins TRBV4-3 and TRBJ2-1; TRBD2 matches at 16 bases. CDR1 LGHNA and CDR2 YSLEER come from the germline V gene. V shed 3 bases and J 15 bases; nucleotides not matched to a gene: 14. The CDR3 is made up of 17 amino acids. CDR3 nucleotides: TGCGCCAGCAGCCACACTGGCGGGACTAGCGGGAGGGCCCTGTTGTTCTTC. Residues: CASSHTGGTSGRALLFF.